Presented here are 24 T cell receptor beta chains from one specimen sequenced in a study of blood T cells in healthy people across ages. Alongside a J-beta primer mix, a sample-barcoded 5' primer served in a second PCR lasting about 6 to 11 cycles. One entry per CDR3 protein, called by TCRdb with MiXCR from the 5' RACE reads. The table has about 1,800,000 distinct CDR3 sequences, over 25% seen once. Sequenced material: blood. These receptors came from a woman in her twenties or thirties in good health.

This clonotype was detected only a few times. This chain joins TRBV27 and TRBJ2-7; 9 bases map to TRBD2. CDR1 MNHEY and CDR2 SMNVEV come from the germline V gene (reference sequence). V lost 4 bases and J lost 4; bases outside the gene matches: 26. The CDR3 runs to 21 residues. This CDR3 is CASSSLGGAAPAGGPIYEQYF. The DNA for the CDR3 is TGTGCCAGCAGTTCCCTCGGGGGGGCAGCCCCCGCGGGAGGGCCCATATACGAGCAGTACTTC.

The chain is built from TRBV4-3 and TRBJ2-3; unclear D gene. Trimming took off 1 base at V and 5 bases at J, with 7 bases between the two ends. Germline V lookup: CDR1 LGHNA, CDR2 YSLEER. This CDR3 contains 13 residues. The CDR3 sequence is CASSQVVEDTQYF. The CDR3 bases are TGCGCCAGCAGCCAAGTGGTCGAAGATACGCAGTATTTT.

The J gene is TRBJ2-4, the V gene TRBV28; TRBD2 matches 8 bases. The J call may be incorrect, as the DNA end agrees better with TRBJ2-7. Germline V lookup: CDR1 MDHEN, CDR2 SYDVKM. This CDR3 has 15 residues. CDR3: CASSLQSGSRYEQYF. Here the CDR3 DNA reads TGTGCCAGCAGTCTGCAGAGCGGGAGTCGGTACGAGCAGTACTTC.

In its sample, this clonotype was seen a few times. This chain links TRBV9 with TRBJ1-6, with D perhaps TRBD1 (5 bases). V lost 4 bases and J 9 bases, leaving 17 bases between the germline ends. The CDR3 sequence is 15 residues long. The V gene's germline CDR1 is SGDLS and CDR2 YYNGEE. CDR3 DNA: TGTGCCAGCAGCCTCAGGGACCACTCCAGTTCACCCCTCCACTTT. It specifies CASSLRDHSSSPLHF.

Remarks on this clonotype: Just one base apart from a much larger clone, this may be a read error. This chain uses TRBV5-1 with TRBJ2-1; TRBD2 aligns across 9 bases. The tail of the sequence fits TRBJ2-7 better, so the J call may be wrong. Germline assignment: CDR1 SGHRS and CDR2 YFSETQ. The CDR3 is 14 amino acids. CDR3 protein: CASSSIAGVYEQYF. The CDR3 DNA follows: TGCGCCAGCAGCTCTATAGCGGGGGTCTACGAGCAGTACTTC.

CDR3 region: CSASDYRTARPSRELFF. CDR3 nucleotides: TGCAGTGCTAGTGACTACAGGACGGCTCGGCCGTCTCGGGAGCTGTTTTTT. This chain joins TRBV20-1 and TRBJ2-2, with D perhaps assigned TRBD1 or TRBD2 (5 bases each). The CDR3 loop spans 17 amino acids. Trimming took off 3 bases at V and 9 bases at J, with 26 bases between the two ends. CDR1 and CDR2 from the germline V gene are DFQATT and SNEGSKA (reference sequence).

This clonotype was detected many times. The chain carries TRBV6-5 and TRBJ2-1, with a weak D call TRBD1 (6 bases). CDR1 and CDR2 (germline): MNHEY, SVGAGI. V was shortened by 5 bases and J by 2 bases, with 16 bases between the two germline ends. This CDR3 has 16 amino acids. The DNA for the CDR3 is TGTGCCAGCAGTCCCTGGGGGCGGCAAACCTACAATGAGCAGTTCTTC. It translates to CASSPWGRQTYNEQFF.

This clonotype was seen more than once but under ten times. The chain recombines TRBV27 with TRBJ1-1; D is ambiguous. The germline V and J ends were trimmed by 4 bases and 4 bases, with 16 bases remaining between them. The CDR3 runs to 15 residues. Germline V lookup: CDR1 MNHEY, CDR2 SMNVEV (reference sequence). In DNA form, the CDR3 reads TGTGCCAGCAGTTCATCCGGGCGTACGGGCACTGAAGCTTTCTTT. As protein: CASSSSGRTGTEAFF.

This chain uses TRBV7-9 with TRBJ2-7; 7 positions agree with TRBD2. With V trimmed by 1 base and J by 0 bases, 9 bases remained unmatched. Germline V gene sequence: CDR1 SEHNR, CDR2 FQNEAQ (reference sequence). The CDR3 runs to 17 residues. CDR3 residues: CASSLVSTRGSSYEQYF. CDR3 nucleotide sequence: TGTGCCAGCAGCTTAGTTTCCACGCGGGGGAGCTCCTACGAGCAGTACTTC.

The V gene is TRBV24-1, the J gene TRBJ2-7; D uncertain. V lost 2 bases, J lost 7 bases, and 8 bases lay in between. Germline CDR1 is KGHDR and CDR2 is SFDVKD. The CDR3 consists of 12 residues. The CDR3 loop is CATSDSSREQYF. In DNA form, the CDR3 reads TGTGCCACCAGTGATTCCTCCCGGGAGCAGTACTTC.

Many counts were recorded for this clonotype. The chain is built from TRBV5-6 and TRBJ2-1, with D unresolved. The length of the CDR3 is 15 residues. Trimming shortened V by 5 bases and J by 0 bases, and 12 bases separated the two germline ends. CDR1 and CDR2 (germline): SGHDT, YYEEEE. The DNA of the CDR3 is TGTGCCAGCAGTCCCATGTTGGGCTCCTACAATGAGCAGTTCTTC. Amino acid sequence: CASSPMLGSYNEQFF. Full variable domain (missing parts from reference TRBV5-6 and TRBJ2-1): DAGVTQSPTHLIKTRGQQVTLRCSPKSGHDTVSWYQQALGQGPQFIFQYYEEEERQRGNFPDRFSGHQFPNYSSELNVNALLLGDSALYLCASSPMLGSYNEQFFGPGTRLTVL.

This clonotype was observed a handful of times. CDR3 residues: CSALLDTQYF. The CDR3 nucleotides read TGCAGTGCTCTTTTGGATACGCAGTATTTT. The chain has TRBV20-1 and TRBJ2-3; no clear D. Germline values: CDR1 DFQATT, CDR2 SNEGSKA (reference sequence). This CDR3 comprises 10 residues. Trimming pared 5 bases from V and 6 bases from J, leaving 6 bases between.

This clonotype has ten or more counts. CDR3 bases: TGTGCCAGCAGTTACGTTCGGGCGGAGACCCAGTACTTC. Protein product: CASSYVRAETQYF. V and J are TRBV6-2 or TRBV6-3 and TRBJ2-5; D gene uncertain. V lost 2 bases to trimming and J lost 5 bases, with 9 bases between them. This CDR3 spans 13 amino acids. Germline assignment: CDR1 MNHEY and CDR2 SVGEGT.

The gene calls are TRBV20-1 and TRBJ2-1; 10 positions match TRBD2. The CDR3 covers 15 residues. Germline lookup yields CDR1 DFQATT and CDR2 SNEGSKA (reference sequence). The V gene end was trimmed by 2 bases and the J gene end by 3 bases; junction bases not matched to a gene: 4. Written as DNA, the CDR3 is TGCAGTGCTAGAACTTCTAGCGGGGGCTACAATGAGCAGTTCTTC. It specifies CSARTSSGGYNEQFF.

Turning to this clonotype: A much larger clone sits a single nucleotide away, making a read error possible. The rearrangement links TRBV7-2 to TRBJ2-4, with 11 bases matching TRBD2. V dropped 5 bases and J dropped 13; count of bases not matched to a gene: 16. The germline V gene has CDR1 SGHTA and CDR2 FQGNSA. CDR3 length: 16 amino acids. The CDR3 sequence: CASSPRLAGTYNEQYF. DNA of the CDR3: TGTGCCAGCAGCCCACGACTAGCGGGGACCTACAATGAGCAGTACTTC.

This clonotype was seen more than once but under ten times. This chain uses TRBV12-3 or TRBV12-4 with TRBJ1-2; possible D gene TRBD1, 5 bases. With 3 bases removed from V and 0 bases from J, the gap between germline ends came to 8 bases. CDR3 length: 14 amino acids. The CDR3 coding sequence is TGTGCCAGCAGTTTCCAGGGAGCTAACTATGGCTACACCTTC. Protein product: CASSFQGANYGYTF.

This chain links TRBV28 with TRBJ2-7; TRBD1 aligns across 9 bases. The CDR3 loop spans 15 amino acids. The germline gives CDR1 MDHEN, CDR2 SYDVKM. Trimming took 10 bases from V and 3 from J; bases not matched to a gene: 13. The CDR3 coding sequence is TGTGCCACCTCAGGCCCGGGACAGGGCTGCTACGAGCAGTACTTC. The encoded protein is CATSGPGQGCYEQYF.

This clonotype was seen a handful of times. The chain has TRBV3-1 and TRBJ2-7; D may correspond to TRBD1 or TRBD2 (5 bases each). Germline CDR1 and CDR2: LGHDT and YNNKEL (reference sequence). V dropped 2 bases and J dropped 3 bases, with 23 bases sitting between them. This CDR3 is built from 18 residues. This CDR3 is CASSQKRGGPGSYYEQYF. The CDR3 region has the DNA TGTGCCAGCAGCCAAAAGAGGGGCGGTCCAGGATCGTACTACGAGCAGTACTTC.

At least ten counts were recorded for this clonotype. The V call is TRBV24-1, the J call TRBJ2-7; a possible D gene is TRBD1 (5 bases). The germline V and J ends were trimmed by 9 bases and 2 bases, with 13 bases remaining between them. The length of the CDR3 is 13 residues. Germline values: CDR1 KGHDR, CDR2 SFDVKD. This CDR3 reads CATQGAKAYEQYF. The CDR3 DNA reads as TGTGCCACCCAGGGCGCGAAAGCCTACGAGCAGTACTTC.

In this sample, this clonotype turned up a few times. The rearrangement uses TRBV6-5 and TRBJ2-1; TRBD2 matches at 9 bases. This CDR3 region has 16 residues. J lost 2 bases, V lost 0 bases, and 2 bases had no gene match. Germline CDR1 MNHEY, CDR2 SVGAGI. The CDR3 coding sequence is TGTGCCAGCAGTTACTCGCGGGGGGGTACCTACAATGAGCAGTTCTTC. This encodes CASSYSRGGTYNEQFF.

A word on this clonotype: A read error may explain this, as a much larger clone is one base away. The chain carries TRBV29-1 and TRBJ2-5; D uncertain. The CDR3 is made up of 13 amino acids. V lost 7 bases and J 5 bases, leaving 17 bases between the germline ends. Germline V CDR1 and CDR2: SQVTM, ANQGSEA. Written as DNA, the CDR3 is TGCAGCGGGGCCCCGGGTCACCCGGAGACCCAGTACTTC. It codes for CSGAPGHPETQYF.

On this clonotype itself: Compared with germline, one end of the junction differs, possibly owing to a read error. The chain is built from TRBV6-6 and TRBJ2-1; 10 bases are shared with TRBD1. Germline-derived CDR1 and CDR2 are MNHNY and SVGAGI (reference sequence). This CDR3 is 14 amino acids long. CDR3 coding DNA: TGTGCCAGCACCCCGGGGACAGGGGCGGATGAGCGGTTCTTC. This sequence encodes CASTPGTGADERFF.

The chain has TRBV7-9 and TRBJ2-3; D is undetermined. V was pared by 6 bases and J by 4 bases, with 17 bases between. CDR3 length equals 15 residues. CDR1 is SEHNR and CDR2 is FQNEAQ in the germline V gene (reference sequence). This CDR3 is CASSLQGRPPDTQYF. The CDR3 DNA is TGTGCCAGCAGTCTCCAAGGGCGGCCCCCAGATACGCAGTATTTT.

The V gene is TRBV5-4, the J gene TRBJ2-1; D is possibly TRBD2 (7 bases). CDR1 SGHNT and CDR2 YYREEE come from the germline V gene (reference sequence). This CDR3 has 18 residues. Trimming took off 2 bases at V and 5 bases at J, with 23 bases between the two ends. This CDR3 reads CASSFGPRGGGDDNEQFF. The CDR3 DNA sequence: TGTGCCAGCAGCTTTGGTCCGAGGGGCGGGGGCGACGACAATGAGCAGTTCTTC.